A single sample is the source of the 22 T cell receptor beta chains below, sequenced in a study of cytomegalovirus exposure and HLA in healthy donors. Primers: 60 Vbeta forward and 13 Jbeta reverse. Sequenced by immunoSEQ multiplex PCR; TCRdb stores in-frame clones only, minus some. The data show about 110,000 clones, around 60% seen once. The sample was PBMCs. The source is a man aged 30 to 39 in good health and CMV-seropositive.

This sequence joins TRBV6-5 and TRBJ2-5; D not resolved. V lost 7 bases, J lost 5 bases, and 8 bases lay in between. Germline V CDR1 and CDR2: MNHEY, SVGAGI. The CDR3 covers 11 residues. CDR3 sequence (DNA): TGTGCCAGCACCATACTGGAGACCCAGTACTTC. It yields the protein CASTILETQYF.

This chain links TRBV29-1 with TRBJ2-1, with D uncertain. Per germline, CDR1 SQVTM and CDR2 ANQGSEA. This CDR3 spans 10 amino acids. Trimming took 4 bases from V and 8 from J, leaving 6 bases between them. The CDR3 nucleotides are TGCAGCGTTGTCGTCCATGAGCAGTTCTTC. Protein sequence: CSVVVHEQFF.

In regard to this clone: The sample carries other DNA sequences with the same CDR3. The chain uses TRBV5-1 and TRBJ2-5, with D possibly TRBD1 on 6 matching bases. CDR1 SGHRS and CDR2 YFSETQ come from the germline V gene. V was shortened by 4 bases and J by 2 bases, with 9 bases between the two germline ends. This CDR3 is built from 13 residues. The CDR3 loop is CASSPDSQETQYF. The CDR3, as DNA: TGCGCCAGCAGCCCGGACAGTCAAGAGACCCAGTACTTC.

The chain employs TRBV11-2 and TRBJ1-1, with 9 bases fitting TRBD1. The CDR3 is 17 amino acids. Germline V CDR1 and CDR2: SGHAT, FQNNGV. V shed 3 bases and J 0 bases; nucleotides not matched to a gene: 8. The CDR3 here is CASSLGGQGGLNTEAFF. The CDR3 nucleotides are TGTGCCAGCAGCTTGGGGGGACAGGGAGGCTTGAACACTGAAGCTTTCTTT.

The rearrangement uses TRBV4-1 and TRBJ2-7; 9 nucleotides line up with TRBD1. This CDR3 region has 14 residues. Germline V gives CDR1 MGHRA, CDR2 YSYEKL. V trimming: 4 bases; J trimming: 5 bases; junction bases outside the gene matches: 6. CDR3: CASSPGQGIDEQYF. The CDR3 DNA reads as TGCGCCAGCAGCCCCGGACAGGGGATCGACGAGCAGTACTTC.

This clone was found a few times. The chain links TRBV6-6 to TRBJ2-2; D may be TRBD2 (5 bases). V dropped 2 bases and J dropped 6 bases, with 10 bases sitting between them. In germline, CDR1 is MNHNY, CDR2 SVGAGI (reference sequence). This CDR3 has 14 residues. CDR3 sequence: CASSYPRGSGELFF. The CDR3 DNA sequence: TGTGCCAGCAGTTACCCCCGCGGGTCCGGGGAGCTGTTTTTT.

The chain joins TRBV6-5 to TRBJ2-3; 8 bases match TRBD2. V lost 6 bases and J lost 2; bases outside the gene matches: 7. Germline CDR1 MNHEY, CDR2 SVGAGI. This CDR3 comprises 15 residues. In nucleotides, the CDR3 is TGTGCCAGCAGGCCAGCGGGGGCAGCCACAGATACGCAGTATTTT. Translating it yields CASRPAGAATDTQYF.

The V and J genes are TRBV5-1 and TRBJ1-1, with a possible D match to TRBD1 (5 bases). Germline V gene data show CDR1 as SGHRS and CDR2 as YFSETQ. The CDR3 covers 14 residues. V lost 4 bases and J lost 1, with 11 bases in between. CDR3 sequence reads: CASSLTGENTEAFF. CDR3 sequence (DNA): TGCGCCAGCAGCCTCACGGGGGAGAACACTGAAGCTTTCTTT.

This clone was seen only a few times. The genes are TRBV6-5 and TRBJ2-5, with TRBD2 as a possible D gene (5 bases). CDR3 length: 12 amino acids. The ends were cut back, 9 bases at V and 4 bases at J, with 12 bases in the middle. Germline V CDR1 and CDR2: MNHEY, SVGAGI. This CDR3 reads CASSEPAETQYF. CDR3 sequence (DNA): TGTGCCAGTAGCGAACCCGCAGAGACCCAGTACTTC.

CDR3 protein: CASSYSGGWNTIYF. The CDR3, as DNA: TGTGCCAGCAGTTACTCAGGGGGTTGGAACACCATATATTTT. The V and J genes are TRBV6-5 and TRBJ1-3; maybe TRBD1 (6 bases). This CDR3 spans 14 amino acids. Germline V CDR1 and CDR2: MNHEY, SVGAGI. V was pared by 0 bases and J by 7 bases, with 10 bases between.

This clone was seen only a few times. The chain carries TRBV2 and TRBJ1-1; D gene ambiguous. V gave up 4 bases and J gave up 2 bases, with 8 bases separating them. Germline V gene sequence: CDR1 SNHLY, CDR2 FYNNEI. This CDR3 is built from 13 residues. CDR3 sequence (DNA): TGTGCCAGCAGTGGGGAGGGAAACACTGAAGCTTTCTTT. It is translated as CASSGEGNTEAFF.

J is TRBJ1-2 and V is TRBV6-5, with D perhaps matching TRBD1 (6 bases). Germline V gives CDR1 MNHEY, CDR2 SVGAGI. This CDR3 has 15 residues. V was shortened by 5 bases and J by 3 bases, with 16 bases between the two germline ends. CDR3 sequence (DNA): TGTGCCAGCAGTGCCAGGCTCCAGGGGTACTATGGCTACACCTTC. It translates to CASSARLQGYYGYTF.

The rearrangement uses TRBV6-5 and TRBJ2-7; TRBD1 agrees at 11 bases. Germline V gives CDR1 MNHEY, CDR2 SVGAGI. The V segment lost 5 bases and the J segment 2 bases; nucleotides outside the gene matches: 8. The CDR3 runs 16 residues. The CDR3 sequence is CASSNWDRGGTYEQYF. DNA of the CDR3: TGTGCCAGCAGTAACTGGGACAGGGGGGGAACCTACGAGCAGTACTTC.

This chain joins TRBV5-1 and TRBJ1-3, with no clear D. The germline CDR1 and CDR2 sequences are SGHRS and YFSETQ. Trimming pared 4 bases from V and 7 bases from J, leaving 12 bases between. This CDR3 has 13 amino acids. The CDR3 region has the DNA TGCGCCAGCAGCCCCCAATCCGGGAACACCATATATTTT. Encoded protein: CASSPQSGNTIYF.

J is TRBJ2-2 and V is TRBV4-2; the D gene is possibly TRBD1 (5 bases). The V end lost 1 base, the J end lost 3 bases, and 12 bases lay between the germline ends. The germline V gene has CDR1 LGHNA and CDR2 YNFKEQ. This CDR3 contains 16 residues. The CDR3 spells CASSQARVPDTGELFF. The DNA for the CDR3 is TGTGCCAGCAGCCAAGCCAGGGTCCCGGACACCGGGGAGCTGTTTTTT.

This rearrangement joins TRBV2 to TRBJ1-1; 8 bases agree with TRBD1. The junction had 6 bases not matched to a gene; V was cut back by 6 bases and J by 3 bases. CDR3 length equals 14 residues. In germline, CDR1 is SNHLY, CDR2 FYNNEI. This chain's CDR3 is CASRGQATDTEAFF. DNA of the CDR3: TGTGCCAGCAGGGGACAGGCAACGGACACTGAAGCTTTCTTT.

The gene calls are TRBV27 and TRBJ1-2, with unresolved D. V was clipped by 5 bases and J by 4 bases, with 14 bases between them. CDR3 size: 14 residues. Germline CDR1 MNHEY, CDR2 SMNVEV (reference sequence). This CDR3 reads CASSAREPIYGYTF. CDR3 nucleotide sequence: TGTGCCAGCAGTGCGCGGGAGCCCATCTATGGCTACACCTTC.

J is TRBJ1-1 and V is TRBV30; a weak D match, TRBD1 (6 bases). The CDR3 totals 13 residues. Trimming took off 1 base at V and 5 bases at J, with 11 bases between the two ends. The V gene's germline CDR1 is GTSNPN and CDR2 SVGIG (reference sequence). The CDR3 is CAWSAQGGTEAFF. The DNA for the CDR3 is TGTGCCTGGAGTGCCCAAGGGGGAACTGAAGCTTTCTTT.

The chain combines TRBV5-6 with TRBJ2-5, with 8 bases matching TRBD1. The end of the DNA fits TRBJ2-7 better, so the J call may be wrong. Per the germline V gene, CDR1 is SGHDT and CDR2 is YYEEEE. This CDR3 has 13 residues. The CDR3 is CASSIDRGSEQYF. The CDR3 DNA follows: TGTGCCAGCAGCATAGACAGGGGTAGCGAGCAGTACTTC.

This clone was seen a few times. The rearrangement uses TRBV5-1 and TRBJ1-3; D uncertain. V was trimmed by 2 bases and J by 2 bases, leaving 8 bases between them. Germline V gives CDR1 SGHRS, CDR2 YFSETQ. The CDR3 spans 14 residues. The CDR3 here is CASSFGIAGNTIYF. For the CDR3, the DNA is TGCGCCAGCAGCTTCGGTATCGCTGGAAACACCATATATTTT.

This rearrangement joins TRBV7-8 to TRBJ1-1; D is perhaps TRBD1 (5 bases). Germline V gene data show CDR1 as SGHVS and CDR2 as FQNEAQ. CDR3 size: 16 residues. Trimming removed 5 bases from V and 6 bases from J, with 22 bases in between. The DNA for the CDR3 is TGTGCCAGCAGCCCCGGGACTCCGGCTGGGTTCGCTGAAGCTTTCTTT. Protein: CASSPGTPAGFAEAFF. The full variable domain, rest sourced from reference TRBV7-8 and TRBJ1-1, is GAGVSQSPRYKVAKRGQDVALRCDPISGHVSLFWYQQALGQGPEFLTYFQNEAQLDKSGLPSDRFFAERPEGSVSTLKIQRTQQEDSAVYLCASSPGTPAGFAEAFFGQGTRLTVV.

The chain links TRBV5-4 to TRBJ2-1, with 7 bases fitting TRBD1. Trimming cost V 0 bases and J 2 bases; bases outside gene matches: 2. The CDR3 extends over 15 amino acids. Germline CDR1 and CDR2: SGHNT and YYREEE (reference sequence). The CDR3 here is CASSLDRGTYNEQFF. The CDR3 bases are TGTGCCAGCAGCTTGGACAGGGGCACCTACAATGAGCAGTTCTTC.